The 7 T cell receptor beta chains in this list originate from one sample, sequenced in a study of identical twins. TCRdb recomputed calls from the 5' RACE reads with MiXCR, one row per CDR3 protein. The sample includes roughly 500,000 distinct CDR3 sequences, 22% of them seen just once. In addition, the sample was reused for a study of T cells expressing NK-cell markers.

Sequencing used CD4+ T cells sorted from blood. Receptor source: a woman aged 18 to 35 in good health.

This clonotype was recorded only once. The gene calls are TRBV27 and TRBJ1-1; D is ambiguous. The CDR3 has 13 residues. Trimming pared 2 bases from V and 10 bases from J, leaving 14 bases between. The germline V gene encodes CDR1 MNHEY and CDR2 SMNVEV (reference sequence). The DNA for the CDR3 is TGTGCCAGCAGTTTAGGGTTTCAGAGTATAGCTTTCTTT. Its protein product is CASSLGFQSIAFF.

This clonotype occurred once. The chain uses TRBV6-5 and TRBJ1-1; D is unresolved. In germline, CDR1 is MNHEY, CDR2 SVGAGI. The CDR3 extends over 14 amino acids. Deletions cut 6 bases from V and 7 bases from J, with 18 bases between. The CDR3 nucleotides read TGTGCCAGCAGGTCATTGGGAGAGAGTTTTGAAGCTTTCTTT. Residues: CASRSLGESFEAFF.

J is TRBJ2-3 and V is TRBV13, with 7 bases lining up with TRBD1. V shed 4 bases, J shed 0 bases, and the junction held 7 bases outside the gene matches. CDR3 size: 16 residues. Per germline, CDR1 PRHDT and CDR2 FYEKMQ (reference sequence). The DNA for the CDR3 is TGTGCCAGCAGCTCCCGAGGGGGCGGGAGCACAGATACGCAGTATTTT. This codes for CASSSRGGGSTDTQYF. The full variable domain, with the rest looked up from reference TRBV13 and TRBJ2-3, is AAGVIQSPRHLIKEKRETATLKCYPIPRHDTVYWYQQGPGQDPQFLISFYEKMQSDKGSIPDRFSAQQFSDYHSELNMSSLELGDSALYFCASSSRGGGSTDTQYFGPGTRLTVL.

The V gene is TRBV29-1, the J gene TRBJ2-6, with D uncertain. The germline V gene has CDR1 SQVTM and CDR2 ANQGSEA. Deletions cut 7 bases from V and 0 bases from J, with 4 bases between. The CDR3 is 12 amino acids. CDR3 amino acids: CSADSGANVLTF. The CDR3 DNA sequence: TGCAGCGCAGACTCTGGGGCCAACGTCCTGACTTTC.

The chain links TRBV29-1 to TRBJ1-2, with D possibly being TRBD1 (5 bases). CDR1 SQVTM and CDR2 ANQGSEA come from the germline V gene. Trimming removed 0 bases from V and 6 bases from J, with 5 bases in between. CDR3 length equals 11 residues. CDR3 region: CSVEEGDGYTF. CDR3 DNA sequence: TGCAGCGTTGAAGAGGGGGATGGCTACACCTTC. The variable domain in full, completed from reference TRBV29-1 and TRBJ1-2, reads SAVISQKPSRDICQRGTSLTIQCQVDSQVTMMFWYRQQPGQSLTLIATANQGSEATYESGFVIDKFPISRPNLTFSTLTVSNMSPEDSSIYLCSVEEGDGYTFGSGTRLTVV.

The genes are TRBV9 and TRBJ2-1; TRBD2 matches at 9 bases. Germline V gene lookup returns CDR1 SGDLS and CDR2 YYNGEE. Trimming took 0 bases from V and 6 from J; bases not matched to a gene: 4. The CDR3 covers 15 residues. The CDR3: CASSVASGRSNEQFF. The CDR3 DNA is TGTGCCAGCAGCGTAGCCAGCGGGAGGTCCAATGAGCAGTTCTTC.

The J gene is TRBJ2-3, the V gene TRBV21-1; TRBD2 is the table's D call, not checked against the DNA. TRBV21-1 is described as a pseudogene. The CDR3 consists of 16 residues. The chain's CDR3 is CASSKGLPALTDTQYF. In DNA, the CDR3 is TGTGCCAGCAGCAAGGGACTCCCCGCCCTCACAGATACGCAGTATTTT.